Following are 10 T cell receptor beta chains from one sample sequenced in a study of identical twins. One entry per CDR3 protein, called by TCRdb with MiXCR from the 5' RACE reads. The repertoire holds about 690,000 distinct CDR3 sequences, with approximately 6% as singletons. Source material: naive T cells sorted from blood. These receptors came from a man aged 18-30 years in good health.

This clonotype appeared many times. The V gene is TRBV20-1, the J gene TRBJ1-5, with 8 bases lining up with TRBD1. Germline V CDR1 and CDR2: DFQATT, SNEGSKA (reference sequence). The CDR3 totals 17 residues. V shed 5 bases and J 0 bases; nucleotides not matched to a gene: 12. CDR3 nucleotide sequence: TGCAGTGCTCTAGGGGTCAGGGGGCAAGATAGCAATCAGCCCCAGCATTTT. This encodes CSALGVRGQDSNQPQHF.

This clonotype was seen a handful of times. The genes are TRBV30 and TRBJ2-1; TRBD2 agrees at 10 bases. V lost 0 bases, J lost 2 bases, and 4 bases stayed unmatched. The germline CDR1 and CDR2 sequences are GTSNPN and SVGIG (reference sequence). There are 16 residues in the CDR3. This chain's CDR3 is CAWSVWSGRAYNEQFF. The CDR3 DNA is TGTGCCTGGAGTGTATGGAGCGGGAGGGCCTACAATGAGCAGTTCTTC.

This clonotype has ten or more counts. The V call is TRBV28, the J call TRBJ2-2, with D possibly being TRBD2 (5 bases). The germline V gene has CDR1 MDHEN and CDR2 SYDVKM. CDR3 length: 13 amino acids. Trimming stripped 3 bases from V and 5 bases from J, with 7 bases between. This chain's CDR3 is CASSFRETGELFF. For the CDR3, the DNA is TGTGCCAGCAGTTTTCGGGAAACCGGGGAGCTGTTTTTT.

The CDR3 loop reads CSASLLRSGTRYEQYF. Written as DNA, the CDR3 is TGCAGTGCTTCACTCCTAAGGTCCGGGACTAGATACGAGCAGTACTTC. The rearrangement joins TRBV20-1 to TRBJ2-7; 8 bases match TRBD2. V trimming: 5 bases; J trimming: 4 bases; junction bases outside the gene matches: 16. Germline V gene lookup returns CDR1 DFQATT and CDR2 SNEGSKA (reference sequence). The CDR3 consists of 16 residues.

This clonotype was counted many times. The gene calls are TRBV29-1 and TRBJ1-1, with 7 bases identical to TRBD1. Germline values: CDR1 SQVTM, CDR2 ANQGSEA. The CDR3 is 13 amino acids. Losses at the gene ends were 6 bases for V and 1 base for J; bases not matched to a gene: 5. DNA for the CDR3: TGCAGCGTCGGGGGACAGACGAACACTGAAGCTTTCTTT. It codes for CSVGGQTNTEAFF.

This clonotype has only a few counts. CDR3 amino acids: CSAQGEGYGYTF. The CDR3 region has the DNA TGCAGTGCACAGGGTGAGGGCTATGGCTACACCTTC. The chain carries TRBV20-1 and TRBJ1-2; D may be TRBD1 (6 bases). CDR1 is DFQATT, CDR2 SNEGSKA, per germline (reference sequence). CDR3 size: 12 residues. V dropped 6 bases and J dropped 4 bases, with 12 bases sitting between them.

The rearrangement joins TRBV20-1 to TRBJ1-1; D is unresolved. With 1 base removed from V and 2 bases from J, the gap between germline ends came to 5 bases. This CDR3 comprises 12 residues. In germline, CDR1 is DFQATT, CDR2 SNEGSKA (reference sequence). The CDR3 region has the DNA TGCAGTGCTAGAGCAGTAAACACTGAAGCTTTCTTT. Translated, it gives CSARAVNTEAFF.

This clonotype was detected a few times. This chain links TRBV6-5 with TRBJ1-5, with D tentatively TRBD1 (6 bases). The CDR3 spans 14 residues. Trimming pared 2 bases from V and 5 bases from J, leaving 10 bases between. The germline CDR1 and CDR2 sequences are MNHEY and SVGAGI. CDR3 bases: TGTGCCAGCAGTTACGGGACACTTGATCAGCCCCAGCATTTT. This codes for CASSYGTLDQPQHF.

This clonotype came up a few times. The chain uses TRBV27 and TRBJ2-1; no firm D call. V was pared by 1 base and J by 5 bases, with 9 bases between. This CDR3 region has 14 residues. Germline V gives CDR1 MNHEY, CDR2 SMNVEV (reference sequence). CDR3 region: CASSLLGGNNEQFF. As DNA, the CDR3 is TGTGCCAGCAGTTTATTGGGCGGAAACAATGAGCAGTTCTTC.

This clonotype was counted at least ten times. The chain joins TRBV27 to TRBJ2-2, with D possibly matching TRBD1 (6 bases). CDR3 length equals 14 residues. Per the germline V gene, CDR1 is MNHEY and CDR2 is SMNVEV (reference sequence). Between the trimmed V and J ends, which lost 5 bases and 6 bases, there was a span of 13 bases. Written as DNA, the CDR3 is TGTGCCAGCAGTGCCCACAGGGATGCCGGGGAGCTGTTTTTT. This translates into CASSAHRDAGELFF.